Reported below is one T cell receptor beta chain. These data belong to a study of cytomegalovirus exposure and HLA in healthy donors. The PCR was carried out with 60 Vbeta primers and 13 Jbeta primers. Sequencing used immunoSEQ multiplex PCR; TCRdb keeps in-frame clones, though not all of them. The sample shows under 250,000 clones, around 81% of them seen only once. The receptor was derived from a man between 25 and 39 years old in good health and CMV-seronegative. The specimen was PBMCs.

CDR3 sequence reads: CASSEGTGGTEAFF. The DNA for the CDR3 is TGTGCCAGCAGTGAGGGGACAGGGGGCACTGAAGCTTTCTTT. The rearrangement joins TRBV2 to TRBJ1-1; 11 bases are shared with TRBD1. The germline V gene has CDR1 SNHLY and CDR2 FYNNEI. This CDR3 has 14 amino acids. V shed 3 bases, J shed 4 bases, and the junction held 1 base outside the gene matches.